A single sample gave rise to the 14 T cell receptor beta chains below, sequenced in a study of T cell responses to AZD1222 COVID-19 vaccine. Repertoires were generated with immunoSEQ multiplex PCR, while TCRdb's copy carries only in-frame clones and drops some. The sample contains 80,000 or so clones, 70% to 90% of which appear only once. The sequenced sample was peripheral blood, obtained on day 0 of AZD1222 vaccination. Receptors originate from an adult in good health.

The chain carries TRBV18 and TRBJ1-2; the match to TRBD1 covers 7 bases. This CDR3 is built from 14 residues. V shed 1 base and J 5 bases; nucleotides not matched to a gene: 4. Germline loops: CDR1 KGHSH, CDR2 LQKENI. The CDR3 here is CASSPLDREYGYTF. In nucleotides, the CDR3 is TGTGCCAGCTCACCACTAGACAGGGAATATGGCTACACCTTC.

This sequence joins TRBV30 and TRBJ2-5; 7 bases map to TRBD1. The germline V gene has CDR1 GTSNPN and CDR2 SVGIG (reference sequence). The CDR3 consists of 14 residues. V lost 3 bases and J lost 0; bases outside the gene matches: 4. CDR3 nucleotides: TGTGCCTGGAGGAGGGGGACAGACCAAGAGACCCAGTACTTC. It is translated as CAWRRGTDQETQYF.

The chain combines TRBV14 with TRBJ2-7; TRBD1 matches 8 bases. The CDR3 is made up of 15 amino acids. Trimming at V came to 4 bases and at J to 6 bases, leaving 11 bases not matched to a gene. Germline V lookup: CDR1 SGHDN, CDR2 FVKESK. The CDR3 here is CASSLGRTGQGEQYF. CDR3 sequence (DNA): TGTGCCAGCAGCCTGGGCCGGACAGGGCAGGGCGAGCAGTACTTC.

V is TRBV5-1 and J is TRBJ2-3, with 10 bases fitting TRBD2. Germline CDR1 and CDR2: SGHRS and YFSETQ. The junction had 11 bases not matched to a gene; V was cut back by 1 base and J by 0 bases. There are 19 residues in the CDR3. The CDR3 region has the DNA TGCGCCAGCAGCTTGTGGGGAGCCGGGACTAGCGTTAGCACAGATACGCAGTATTTT. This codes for CASSLWGAGTSVSTDTQYF.

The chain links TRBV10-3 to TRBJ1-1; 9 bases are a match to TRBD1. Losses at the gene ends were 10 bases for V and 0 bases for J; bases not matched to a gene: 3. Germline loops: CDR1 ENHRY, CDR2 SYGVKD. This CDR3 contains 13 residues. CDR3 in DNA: TGTGCCACCCGGGACAGGGTGAACACTGAAGCTTTCTTT. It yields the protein CATRDRVNTEAFF.

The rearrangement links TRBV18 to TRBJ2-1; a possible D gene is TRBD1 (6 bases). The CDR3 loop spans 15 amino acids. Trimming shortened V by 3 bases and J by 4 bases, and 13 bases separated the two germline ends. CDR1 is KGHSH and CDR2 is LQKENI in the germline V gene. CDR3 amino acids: CASSPGQTTYNEQFF. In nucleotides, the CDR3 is TGTGCCAGCTCACCGGGACAAACGACTTACAATGAGCAGTTCTTC.

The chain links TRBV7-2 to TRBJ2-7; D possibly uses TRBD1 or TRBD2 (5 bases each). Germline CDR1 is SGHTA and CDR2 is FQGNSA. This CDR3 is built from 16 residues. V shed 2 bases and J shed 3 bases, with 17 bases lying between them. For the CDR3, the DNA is TGTGCCAGCAGCTTATCACAGGTGGGCGGAGGCTACGAGCAGTACTTC. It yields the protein CASSLSQVGGGYEQYF. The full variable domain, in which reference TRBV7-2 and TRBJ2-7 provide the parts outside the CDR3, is GAGVSQSPSNKVTEKGKDVELRCDPISGHTALYWYRQSLGQGLEFLIYFQGNSAPDKSGLPSDRFSAERTGGSVSTLTIQRTQQEDSAVYLCASSLSQVGGGYEQYFGPGTRLTVT.

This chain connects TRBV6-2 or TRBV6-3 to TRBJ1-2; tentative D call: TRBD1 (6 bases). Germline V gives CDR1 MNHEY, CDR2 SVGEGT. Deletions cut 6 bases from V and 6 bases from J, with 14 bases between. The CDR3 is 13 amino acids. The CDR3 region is CASSPGDVNGYTF. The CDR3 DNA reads TGTGCCAGCAGCCCAGGGGATGTCAATGGCTACACCTTC.

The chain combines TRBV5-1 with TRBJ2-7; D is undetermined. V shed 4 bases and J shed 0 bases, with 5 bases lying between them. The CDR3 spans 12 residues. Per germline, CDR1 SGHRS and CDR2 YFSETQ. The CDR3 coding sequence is TGCGCCAGCAGCCCGCCCTCCTACGAGCAGTACTTC. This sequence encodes CASSPPSYEQYF. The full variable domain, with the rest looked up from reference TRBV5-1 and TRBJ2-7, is KAGVTQTPRYLIKTRGQQVTLSCSPISGHRSVSWYQQTPGQGLQFLFEYFSETQRNKGNFPGRFSGRQFSNSRSEMNVSTLELGDSALYLCASSPPSYEQYFGPGTRLTVT.

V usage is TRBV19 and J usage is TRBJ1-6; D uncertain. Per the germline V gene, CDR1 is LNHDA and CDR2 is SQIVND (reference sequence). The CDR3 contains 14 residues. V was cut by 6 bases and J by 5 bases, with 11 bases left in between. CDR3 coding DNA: TGTGCCAGTAGGGCGGAGAGGGATAATTCACCCCTCCACTTT. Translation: CASRAERDNSPLHF.

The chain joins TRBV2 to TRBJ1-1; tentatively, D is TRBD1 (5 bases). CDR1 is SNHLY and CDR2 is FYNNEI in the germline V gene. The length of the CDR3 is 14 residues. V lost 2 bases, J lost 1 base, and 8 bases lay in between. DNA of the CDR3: TGTGCCAGCAGTGAACGGGGCCGGAACACTGAAGCTTTCTTT. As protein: CASSERGRNTEAFF.

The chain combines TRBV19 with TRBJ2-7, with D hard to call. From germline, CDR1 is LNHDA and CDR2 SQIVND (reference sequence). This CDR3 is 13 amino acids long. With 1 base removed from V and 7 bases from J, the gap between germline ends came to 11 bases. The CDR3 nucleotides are TGTGCCAGTAGTATAGGTAGACCCGAGGAGCAGTACTTC. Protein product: CASSIGRPEEQYF.

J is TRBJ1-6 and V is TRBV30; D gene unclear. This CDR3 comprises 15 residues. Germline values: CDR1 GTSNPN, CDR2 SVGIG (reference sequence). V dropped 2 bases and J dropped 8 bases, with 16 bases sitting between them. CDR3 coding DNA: TGTGCCTGGAGTCCCATAAAAAACGTGGATTCACCCCTCCACTTT. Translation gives CAWSPIKNVDSPLHF.

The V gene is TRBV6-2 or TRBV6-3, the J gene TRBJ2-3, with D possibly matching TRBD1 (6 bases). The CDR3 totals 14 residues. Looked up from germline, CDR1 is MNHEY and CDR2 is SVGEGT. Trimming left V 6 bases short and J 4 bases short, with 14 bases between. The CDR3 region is CASSEQGRADTQYF. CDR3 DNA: TGTGCCAGCAGCGAACAGGGTAGGGCAGATACGCAGTATTTT.